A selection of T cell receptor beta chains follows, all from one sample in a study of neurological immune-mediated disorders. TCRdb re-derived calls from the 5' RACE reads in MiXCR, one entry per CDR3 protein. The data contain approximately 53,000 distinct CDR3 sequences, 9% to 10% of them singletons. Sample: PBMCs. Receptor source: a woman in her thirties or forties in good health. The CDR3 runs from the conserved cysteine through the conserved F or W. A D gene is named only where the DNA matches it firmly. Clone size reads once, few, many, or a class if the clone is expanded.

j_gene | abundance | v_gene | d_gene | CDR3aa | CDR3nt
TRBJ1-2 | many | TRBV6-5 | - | CASSYSGPRGYTF | TGTGCCAGCAGTTACTCCGGACCCAGGGGCTACACCTTC
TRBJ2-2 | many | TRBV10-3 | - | CAISLGTPNTGELFF | TGTGCCATCAGCCTCGGGACACCTAACACCGGGGAGCTGTTTTTT
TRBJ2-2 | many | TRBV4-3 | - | CASSQEGGHTGELFF | TGCGCCAGCAGCCAAGAAGGGGGTCATACCGGGGAGCTGTTTTTT
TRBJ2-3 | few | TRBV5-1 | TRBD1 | CASSYRTGVLSNSLADGVRDTQYF | TGCGCCAGCAGCTACCGGACAGGGGTCCTTTCCAACTCCCTAGCGGATGGGGTTCGAGATACGCAGTATTTT
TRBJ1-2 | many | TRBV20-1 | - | CSAARDDYGYTF | TGCAGTGCAGCCCGGGACGACTATGGCTACACCTTC
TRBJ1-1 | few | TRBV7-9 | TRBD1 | CASRGGGAGAFF | TGTGCCAGCAGGGGAGGGGGCGCAGGAGCTTTCTTT
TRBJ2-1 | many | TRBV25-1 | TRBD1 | CASSGDRGEHNEQFF | TGTGCCAGCAGTGGGGACAGGGGGGAACACAATGAGCAGTTCTTC
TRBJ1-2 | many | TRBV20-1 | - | CSARVTNYGYTF | TGCAGTGCTAGAGTTACTAACTATGGCTACACCTTC
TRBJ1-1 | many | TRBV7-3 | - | CASSFGDTEAFF | TGTGCCAGCAGCTTCGGGGACACTGAAGCTTTCTTT
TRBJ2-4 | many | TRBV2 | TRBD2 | CASSERSGVAKNIQYF | TGTGCCAGCAGTGAACGTAGCGGGGTAGCCAAAAACATTCAGTACTTC
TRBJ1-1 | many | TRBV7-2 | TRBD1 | CASSQTGGAFF | TGTGCCAGCAGTCAAACAGGGGGAGCTTTCTTT
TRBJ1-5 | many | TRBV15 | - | CATSRQYSNQPQHF | TGTGCCACTTCTAGACAGTATAGCAATCAGCCCCAGCATTTT
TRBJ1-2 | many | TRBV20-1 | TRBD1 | CSAEDRGQTYGYTF | TGCAGTGCTGAAGACAGGGGGCAAACCTATGGCTACACCTTC
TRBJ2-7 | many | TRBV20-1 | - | CSARESGVYEQYF | TGCAGTGCTAGAGAGTCAGGCGTCTACGAGCAGTACTTC
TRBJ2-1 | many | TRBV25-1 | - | CASSGSTGARNEQFF | TGTGCCAGCAGTGGCTCGACGGGAGCGAGAAATGAGCAGTTCTTC
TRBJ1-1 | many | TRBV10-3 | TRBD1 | CAISGDRGARDTEAFF | TGTGCCATCAGTGGGGACAGGGGAGCCCGAGACACTGAAGCTTTCTTT
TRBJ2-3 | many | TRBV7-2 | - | CASSLDRASTDTQYF | TGTGCCAGCAGCTTAGATCGAGCAAGCACAGATACGCAGTATTTT
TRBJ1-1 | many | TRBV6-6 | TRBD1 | CASVRGQGNTEAFF | TGTGCCAGCGTGCGGGGACAGGGGAACACTGAAGCTTTCTTT
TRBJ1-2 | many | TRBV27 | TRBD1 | CASSTTPPGQGYGYTF | TGTGCCAGCAGTACAACCCCTCCGGGACAGGGGTATGGCTACACCTTC
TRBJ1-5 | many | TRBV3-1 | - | CASSLPGANQPQHF | TGTGCCAGCAGCCTTCCGGGGGCGAATCAGCCCCAGCATTTT
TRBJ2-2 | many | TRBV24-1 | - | CATSDPGQGTGELFF | TGTGCCACCAGTGATCCAGGGCAGGGGACCGGGGAGCTGTTTTTT
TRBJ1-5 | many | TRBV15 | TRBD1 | CATSRGGQGSVQPQHF | TGTGCCACCAGCAGAGGGGGACAGGGAAGTGTCCAGCCCCAGCATTTT
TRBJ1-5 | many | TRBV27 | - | CASSLSPTQPQHF | TGTGCCAGCAGTTTATCCCCCACTCAGCCCCAGCATTTT
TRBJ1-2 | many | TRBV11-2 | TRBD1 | CASSLDLQGADGYTF | TGTGCCAGCAGCTTAGACCTACAGGGGGCCGATGGCTACACCTTC